A selection of T cell receptor beta chains follows, all from one sample in a study of naive and memory T cell subsets. TCRdb used MiXCR to reprocess the UMI-ligation and nested PCR reads, holding one entry per CDR3 protein. The sample yields 98,000 or so distinct CDR3 sequences, roughly 10% seen once. Material: naive CD4+ T cells from blood. These receptor sequences come from a human donor in good health. CDR3s include the opening cysteine and the closing phenylalanine or tryptophan. The order of the fields is V gene, clone size, J gene, D gene, CDR3 protein, CDR3 DNA. The D gene is left open where the match is weak. Rows give clone size only sometimes, using once, few, many, or a class for an expanded clone.

v_call: TRBV29-1; clone_size: few; j_call: TRBJ2-3; d_call: .; cdr3_aa: CSVTSPDTQYF; cdr3_nt: TGCAGCGTTACCTCACCAGATACGCAGTATTTT
v_call: TRBV18; clone_size: few; j_call: TRBJ2-7; d_call: TRBD2; cdr3_aa: CASSLPPSSGGSSYEQYF; cdr3_nt: TGTGCCAGCTCACTGCCTCCTTCTAGCGGGGGGAGCTCCTACGAGCAGTACTTC
v_call: TRBV6-2/TRBV6-3; clone_size: many; j_call: TRBJ2-3; d_call: .; cdr3_aa: CASSYEAGEFTDTQYF; cdr3_nt: TGTGCCAGCAGTTACGAGGCAGGGGAGTTCACAGATACGCAGTATTTT
v_call: TRBV30; clone_size: many; j_call: TRBJ2-2; d_call: TRBD2; cdr3_aa: CAWSQSRTSGNTGELFF; cdr3_nt: TGTGCCTGGAGCCAATCGCGGACTAGCGGGAACACCGGGGAGCTGTTTTTT
v_call: TRBV4-1; clone_size: many; j_call: TRBJ2-1; d_call: TRBD2; cdr3_aa: CASSQRGLADYNEQFF; cdr3_nt: TGCGCCAGCAGCCAACGAGGACTAGCGGACTACAATGAGCAGTTCTTC
v_call: TRBV27; clone_size: many; j_call: TRBJ2-5; d_call: .; cdr3_aa: CASSPGLRGTQYF; cdr3_nt: TGTGCCAGCAGCCCCGGACTACGGGGGACCCAGTACTTC
v_call: TRBV20-1; clone_size: few; j_call: TRBJ2-3; d_call: TRBD2; cdr3_aa: CSARETSGGLADTQYF; cdr3_nt: TGCAGTGCTAGGGAGACTAGCGGGGGTCTCGCAGATACGCAGTATTTT
v_call: TRBV28; clone_size: .; j_call: TRBJ2-7; d_call: .; cdr3_aa: CASRTQGYEQYF; cdr3_nt: TGTGCCAGCAGGACACAGGGCTACGAGCAGTACTTC
v_call: TRBV7-9; clone_size: many; j_call: TRBJ2-3; d_call: TRBD2; cdr3_aa: CASRLDSGTDTQYF; cdr3_nt: TGTGCCAGCAGGCTTGATAGCGGGACAGATACGCAGTATTTT
v_call: TRBV6-6; clone_size: .; j_call: TRBJ2-1; d_call: TRBD2; cdr3_aa: CASSPGSGAGLAPYEQFF; cdr3_nt: TGTGCCAGCAGTCCAGGTTCTGGGGCGGGACTAGCGCCGTATGAGCAGTTCTTC
v_call: TRBV5-1; clone_size: few; j_call: TRBJ1-1; d_call: .; cdr3_aa: CASSLVAGDTEAFF; cdr3_nt: TGCGCCAGCAGCTTGGTCGCAGGGGACACTGAAGCTTTCTTT
v_call: TRBV4-2; clone_size: .; j_call: TRBJ2-7; d_call: .; cdr3_aa: CASSQDRQAYEQYF; cdr3_nt: TGTGCCAGCAGCCAAGACAGACAGGCCTACGAGCAGTACTTC
v_call: TRBV28; clone_size: many; j_call: TRBJ2-1; d_call: .; cdr3_aa: CASSLGGRNEQFF; cdr3_nt: TGTGCCAGCAGCTTGGGGGGGCGGAATGAGCAGTTCTTC
v_call: TRBV12-3/TRBV12-4; clone_size: .; j_call: TRBJ1-3; d_call: TRBD1; cdr3_aa: CASSLYGTAGNTIYF; cdr3_nt: TGTGCCAGCAGTTTGTACGGGACAGCTGGAAACACCATATATTTT
v_call: TRBV20-1; clone_size: .; j_call: TRBJ2-7; d_call: TRBD2; cdr3_aa: CSAILSGGPYEQYF; cdr3_nt: TGCAGTGCTATTCTTAGCGGGGGGCCCTACGAGCAGTACTTC
v_call: TRBV12-3/TRBV12-4; clone_size: few; j_call: TRBJ2-3; d_call: TRBD1; cdr3_aa: CASRRTGSTDTQYF; cdr3_nt: TGTGCCAGCAGGCGGACAGGGAGCACAGATACGCAGTATTTT
v_call: TRBV21-1; clone_size: many; j_call: TRBJ1-5; d_call: .; cdr3_aa: CATPGEGQPQHF; cdr3_nt: TGTGCCACCCCAGGGGAGGGTCAGCCCCAGCATTTT
v_call: TRBV6-2/TRBV6-3; clone_size: once; j_call: TRBJ1-4; d_call: .; cdr3_aa: CASSYGPDEKLFF; cdr3_nt: TGTGCCAGCAGTTATGGCCCGGATGAAAAACTGTTTTTT
v_call: TRBV20-1; clone_size: few; j_call: TRBJ2-3; d_call: TRBD2; cdr3_aa: CSVTQRTSGGADTQYF; cdr3_nt: TGCAGTGTGACCCAACGGACTAGCGGGGGGGCAGATACGCAGTATTTT
v_call: TRBV2; clone_size: few; j_call: TRBJ2-2; d_call: TRBD2; cdr3_aa: CASSELTGGRGGELFF; cdr3_nt: TGTGCCAGCAGTGAACTGACGGGAGGAAGGGGCGGGGAGCTGTTTTTT
v_call: TRBV12-3/TRBV12-4; clone_size: few; j_call: TRBJ2-1; d_call: .; cdr3_aa: CASSLVFLARNEQFF; cdr3_nt: TGTGCCAGCAGTTTAGTCTTCCTAGCCAGAAATGAGCAGTTCTTC
v_call: TRBV6-6; clone_size: many; j_call: TRBJ2-7; d_call: TRBD2; cdr3_aa: CASSYRGLAGGSGTYEQYF; cdr3_nt: TGTGCCAGCAGTTACCGGGGACTAGCGGGAGGATCGGGCACCTACGAGCAGTACTTC
v_call: TRBV12-3/TRBV12-4; clone_size: .; j_call: TRBJ1-4; d_call: .; cdr3_aa: CASSLTFPGERNEKLFF; cdr3_nt: TGTGCCAGCAGTTTAACCTTCCCGGGGGAGAGAAATGAAAAACTGTTTTTT
v_call: TRBV4-3; clone_size: many; j_call: TRBJ2-3; d_call: .; cdr3_aa: CASSLAGTSTDTQYF; cdr3_nt: TGCGCCAGCAGCCTCGCCGGGACTAGCACAGATACGCAGTATTTT
v_call: TRBV6-1; clone_size: few; j_call: TRBJ2-5; d_call: .; cdr3_aa: CASSRHSKGGIMTQYF; cdr3_nt: TGTGCCAGCAGCCGCCACAGTAAGGGGGGTATTATGACCCAGTACTTC
v_call: TRBV20-1; clone_size: many; j_call: TRBJ2-7; d_call: TRBD1; cdr3_aa: CSARRGQGAYEQYF; cdr3_nt: TGCAGTGCTAGGAGGGGACAGGGGGCTTACGAGCAGTACTTC
v_call: TRBV6-2/TRBV6-3; clone_size: .; j_call: TRBJ2-1; d_call: TRBD1; cdr3_aa: CASRRTGGAEQFF; cdr3_nt: TGTGCCAGCAGACGGACAGGGGGCGCAGAGCAGTTCTTC
v_call: TRBV6-2/TRBV6-3; clone_size: many; j_call: TRBJ2-3; d_call: TRBD1; cdr3_aa: CASSLPGQGSYTQYF; cdr3_nt: TGTGCCAGCAGTCTACCGGGACAGGGATCATATACGCAGTATTTT
v_call: TRBV7-2; clone_size: many; j_call: TRBJ2-4; d_call: TRBD1; cdr3_aa: CASRTTGGKNIQYF; cdr3_nt: TGTGCCAGCAGAACGACAGGGGGCAAAAACATTCAGTACTTC
v_call: TRBV14; clone_size: many; j_call: TRBJ2-1; d_call: .; cdr3_aa: CASAREGLTTNEQFF; cdr3_nt: TGTGCCAGCGCTCGCGAGGGACTTACGACAAATGAGCAGTTCTTC
v_call: TRBV7-2; clone_size: .; j_call: TRBJ2-1; d_call: .; cdr3_aa: CASSIQRGVGEQFF; cdr3_nt: TGTGCCAGCAGCATCCAAAGGGGGGTAGGTGAGCAGTTCTTC
v_call: TRBV30; clone_size: many; j_call: TRBJ2-5; d_call: .; cdr3_aa: CAWAPPQETQYF; cdr3_nt: TGTGCCTGGGCCCCCCCCCAAGAGACCCAGTACTTC
v_call: TRBV7-2; clone_size: many; j_call: TRBJ2-4; d_call: .; cdr3_aa: CASSLVGVDNIQYF; cdr3_nt: TGTGCCAGCAGCTTAGTGGGGGTCGATAACATTCAGTACTTC
v_call: TRBV7-2; clone_size: .; j_call: TRBJ2-1; d_call: .; cdr3_aa: CASSPRQALSYNEQFF; cdr3_nt: TGTGCCAGCAGCCCGCGACAGGCGCTCTCCTACAATGAGCAGTTCTTC
v_call: TRBV29-1; clone_size: .; j_call: TRBJ2-3; d_call: .; cdr3_aa: CSVATPTDTQYF; cdr3_nt: TGCAGCGTTGCCACCCCCACAGATACGCAGTATTTT
v_call: TRBV29-1; clone_size: .; j_call: TRBJ2-5; d_call: TRBD2; cdr3_aa: CSDVEGGETQYF; cdr3_nt: TGCAGCGATGTAGAGGGAGGGGAGACCCAGTACTTC
v_call: TRBV6-2/TRBV6-3; clone_size: .; j_call: TRBJ2-4; d_call: TRBD2; cdr3_aa: CASSPTSGTRNIQYF; cdr3_nt: TGTGCCAGCTCCCCGACTAGCGGGACGAGAAACATTCAGTACTTC
v_call: TRBV7-1; clone_size: few; j_call: TRBJ2-3; d_call: .; cdr3_aa: CASSSKQGGNTQYF; cdr3_nt: TGTGCCAGCAGCTCCAAACAGGGGGGGAATACGCAGTATTTT
v_call: TRBV7-7; clone_size: .; j_call: TRBJ2-5; d_call: TRBD2; cdr3_aa: CASSSRGGIQETQYF; cdr3_nt: TGTGCTAGCAGCTCGCGGGGGGGCATTCAAGAGACCCAGTACTTC
v_call: TRBV11-3; clone_size: many; j_call: TRBJ2-7; d_call: .; cdr3_aa: CASSPAEGYEQYF; cdr3_nt: TGTGCCAGCAGCCCTGCGGAGGGGTACGAGCAGTACTTC
v_call: TRBV27; clone_size: .; j_call: TRBJ1-1; d_call: .; cdr3_aa: CASRRLKNTEAFF; cdr3_nt: TGTGCCAGCAGACGACTGAAGAACACTGAAGCTTTCTTT
v_call: TRBV14; clone_size: few; j_call: TRBJ2-4; d_call: .; cdr3_aa: CASSQGTIQYF; cdr3_nt: TGTGCCAGCAGCCAAGGAACCATTCAGTACTTC
v_call: TRBV12-3/TRBV12-4; clone_size: few; j_call: TRBJ1-5; d_call: .; cdr3_aa: CASRKFSNQPQHF; cdr3_nt: TGTGCCAGCAGAAAATTTAGCAATCAGCCCCAGCATTTT
v_call: TRBV12-3/TRBV12-4; clone_size: few; j_call: TRBJ1-5; d_call: .; cdr3_aa: CASRGGTYSNQPQHF; cdr3_nt: TGTGCATCAAGGGGGGGTACCTATAGCAATCAGCCCCAGCATTTT
v_call: TRBV7-2; clone_size: few; j_call: TRBJ2-7; d_call: .; cdr3_aa: CASSTRASYEQYF; cdr3_nt: TGTGCCAGCAGCACCCGGGCCAGCTACGAGCAGTACTTC
v_call: TRBV7-2; clone_size: .; j_call: TRBJ2-2; d_call: .; cdr3_aa: CASSLEGNTGELFF; cdr3_nt: TGTGCCAGCAGCTTGGAGGGGAACACCGGGGAGCTGTTTTTT
v_call: TRBV14; clone_size: .; j_call: TRBJ2-5; d_call: .; cdr3_aa: CASSREETQYF; cdr3_nt: TGTGCCAGCAGCCGTGAAGAGACCCAGTACTTC
v_call: TRBV29-1; clone_size: many; j_call: TRBJ1-2; d_call: .; cdr3_aa: CSVEGPGGSYTF; cdr3_nt: TGCAGCGTTGAAGGTCCGGGTGGAAGCTACACCTTC
v_call: TRBV12-3/TRBV12-4; clone_size: many; j_call: TRBJ2-1; d_call: TRBD2; cdr3_aa: CASSGGLAGSGNEQFF; cdr3_nt: TGTGCCAGCAGTGGGGGACTAGCGGGGAGCGGTAATGAGCAGTTCTTC
v_call: TRBV20-1; clone_size: .; j_call: TRBJ1-5; d_call: .; cdr3_aa: CSARVANQPQHF; cdr3_nt: TGCAGTGCTAGAGTGGCCAATCAGCCCCAGCATTTT
v_call: TRBV2; clone_size: many; j_call: TRBJ2-5; d_call: .; cdr3_aa: CASKGSESLETQYF; cdr3_nt: TGTGCCAGCAAGGGTTCTGAGTCTTTGGAGACCCAGTACTTC
v_call: TRBV7-2; clone_size: many; j_call: TRBJ2-7; d_call: .; cdr3_aa: CASRPGGGTIYEQYF; cdr3_nt: TGTGCCAGCCGCCCTGGGGGCGGGACTATTTACGAGCAGTACTTC
v_call: TRBV27; clone_size: many; j_call: TRBJ2-3; d_call: .; cdr3_aa: CASSPLGGGSTDTQYF; cdr3_nt: TGTGCCAGCAGTCCCTTGGGGGGCGGGAGCACAGATACGCAGTATTTT
v_call: TRBV19; clone_size: few; j_call: TRBJ2-7; d_call: TRBD1; cdr3_aa: CASTMETGGKYEQYF; cdr3_nt: TGTGCCTCCACAATGGAGACAGGGGGCAAGTACGAGCAGTACTTC
v_call: TRBV7-2; clone_size: few; j_call: TRBJ2-3; d_call: .; cdr3_aa: CASSPSAISTDTQYF; cdr3_nt: TGTGCCAGCAGCCCCAGCGCGATTAGCACAGATACGCAGTATTTT
v_call: TRBV9; clone_size: .; j_call: TRBJ1-5; d_call: .; cdr3_aa: CASSARDLDNQPQHF; cdr3_nt: TGTGCCAGCAGCGCCAGGGATCTCGACAATCAGCCCCAGCATTTT
v_call: TRBV29-1; clone_size: few; j_call: TRBJ2-1; d_call: TRBD1; cdr3_aa: CSVGRTGVTYNEQFF; cdr3_nt: TGCAGCGTTGGAAGGACAGGGGTTACCTACAATGAGCAGTTCTTC
v_call: TRBV27; clone_size: few; j_call: TRBJ1-5; d_call: .; cdr3_aa: CASSTNGINQPQHF; cdr3_nt: TGTGCCAGCAGTACCAACGGGATCAATCAGCCCCAGCATTTT
v_call: TRBV12-3/TRBV12-4; clone_size: few; j_call: TRBJ2-7; d_call: TRBD1; cdr3_aa: CASSLRGQYEQYF; cdr3_nt: TGTGCCAGCAGTTTAAGGGGGCAATACGAGCAGTACTTC
v_call: TRBV9; clone_size: few; j_call: TRBJ2-7; d_call: .; cdr3_aa: CASSAGADLSSYEQYF; cdr3_nt: TGTGCCAGCAGCGCAGGAGCGGACCTGAGCTCCTACGAGCAGTACTTC